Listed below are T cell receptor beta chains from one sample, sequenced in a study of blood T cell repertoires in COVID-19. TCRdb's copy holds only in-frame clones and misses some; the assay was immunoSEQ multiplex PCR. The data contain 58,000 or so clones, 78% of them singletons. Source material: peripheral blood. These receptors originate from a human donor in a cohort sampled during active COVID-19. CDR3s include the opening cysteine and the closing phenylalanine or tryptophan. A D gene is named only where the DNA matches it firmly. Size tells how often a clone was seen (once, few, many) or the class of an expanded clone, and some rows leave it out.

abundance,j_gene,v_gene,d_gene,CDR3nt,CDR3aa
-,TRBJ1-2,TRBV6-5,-,TGTGCCAGCAGTCCGCGAGGGGGAACCTTACATGGCTACACCTTC,CASSPRGGTLHGYTF
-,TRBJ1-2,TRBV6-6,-,TGTGCCAGCAGTCCATATGGTGGGGGGGACTATGGCTACACCTTC,CASSPYGGGDYGYTF
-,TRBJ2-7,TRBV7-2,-,TGTGCCAGCAGCTACGGACTCATCTCCTACGAGCAGTACTTC,CASSYGLISYEQYF
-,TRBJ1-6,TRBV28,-,TGTGCCAGCAGCCCCGATCAACAGGGTTCTAATTCACCCCTCCACTTT,CASSPDQQGSNSPLHF
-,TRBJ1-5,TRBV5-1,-,TGCGCCAGCAGCTTGGTGGCAGGCAATCAGCCCCAGCATTTT,CASSLVAGNQPQHF
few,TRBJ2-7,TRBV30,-,TGTGCCTGGAGTGTCTGGCGAGGGAGTCTCCTCGAGCAGTACTTC,CAWSVWRGSLLEQYF
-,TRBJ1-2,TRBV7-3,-,TGTGCCAGCAGCCCCCACAGCGGACCTAACTATGGCTACACCTTC,CASSPHSGPNYGYTF
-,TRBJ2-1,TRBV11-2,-,TGTGCCAGCAGCTTAGAGGCGGGATCCAGCTCCTACAATGAGCAGTTCTTC,CASSLEAGSSSYNEQFF
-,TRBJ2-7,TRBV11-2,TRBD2,TGTGCCAGCAGCTTCGTAGGACTAGCGGGAGGAGGCGAGCAGTACTTC,CASSFVGLAGGGEQYF
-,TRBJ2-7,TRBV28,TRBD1,TGTGCCAGCAGCACGGACAGGGGATGGCTCGAGCAGTACTTC,CASSTDRGWLEQYF
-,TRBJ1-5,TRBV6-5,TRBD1,TGTGCCAGCAAAGAAGGACAGGGCAATCAGCCCCAGCATTTT,CASKEGQGNQPQHF